The 32 T cell receptor beta chains presented below share a single source sample, sequenced in a study of T cell repertoires in cytomegalovirus infection. MiXCR, run by TCRdb on the reads, gives a single entry per CDR3 protein. The sample carries over 150,000 distinct CDR3 sequences, about 21% recorded once. Sequenced sample: PBMCs. These receptors were obtained from a human donor in good health (CMV status not recorded). Some clones in this sample may be carry-over from other donors' samples.

The V call is TRBV5-6, the J call TRBJ2-7; maybe TRBD1 (6 bases). V was pared by 4 bases and J by 6 bases, with 11 bases between. The germline CDR1 and CDR2 sequences are SGHDT and YYEEEE. The CDR3 length is 12 residues. For the CDR3, the DNA is TGTGCCAGCAGCCATCGAGGGGGCGAGCAGTACTTC. Protein product: CASSHRGGEQYF.

In this sample, this clonotype turned up many times. The CDR3 nucleotides are TGTGCCAGCTCACCACAAATGGGACAGAACGTCTATGGCTACACCTTC. It yields the protein CASSPQMGQNVYGYTF. This chain uses TRBV18 with TRBJ1-2, with 7 nucleotides matching TRBD1. V lost 1 base and J lost 4; bases outside the gene matches: 9. CDR3 length: 16 amino acids. CDR1 KGHSH and CDR2 LQKENI come from the germline V gene.

This clonotype was seen a few times. CDR3 in DNA: TGTGCCATCTCACAGGGATTTAACACTGAAGCTTTCTTT. Translating gives CAISQGFNTEAFF. This rearrangement joins TRBV6-2 or TRBV6-3 to TRBJ1-1; D might be TRBD1 (6 bases). Germline assignment: CDR1 MNHEY and CDR2 SVGEGT. CDR3 length: 13 residues. The V gene lost 10 bases and the J gene lost 2 bases, with 14 bases spanning the gap.

This clonotype was detected a few times. J is TRBJ2-1 and V is TRBV2; D could derive from TRBD1 or TRBD2 (5 bases each). The CDR3 sequence is 22 residues long. The V end was cut by 3 bases, the J end by 0 bases, with 30 bases between. Germline CDR1 reads SNHLY; CDR2 reads FYNNEI. The CDR3 reads CASSDTGTVPLPGLYSYNEQFF. The CDR3 DNA is TGTGCCAGCAGTGATACCGGGACCGTTCCGCTCCCGGGTCTTTACTCCTACAATGAGCAGTTCTTC.

The V and J genes are TRBV6-5 and TRBJ2-1, with 10 positions matching TRBD1. V lost 4 bases to trimming and J lost 8 bases; unmatched junction nucleotides: 8. The CDR3 is 15 amino acids. Germline CDR1 reads MNHEY; CDR2 reads SVGAGI. DNA for the CDR3: TGTGCCAGCAGTTCCTCCGGGACAGGGGCCGATGAGCAGTTCTTC. Its translation is CASSSSGTGADEQFF.

This clonotype was seen ten or more times. The chain joins TRBV12-3 or TRBV12-4 to TRBJ1-2; 7 bases align to TRBD1. There are 15 residues in the CDR3. Trimming took 6 bases from V and 2 from J; bases not matched to a gene: 9. The chain's CDR3 is CASSPQGSHNYGYTF. Written as DNA, the CDR3 is TGTGCCAGCAGCCCACAGGGGTCCCACAACTATGGCTACACCTTC.

This clonotype appeared many times. The CDR3 sequence is CASSYGRDEQYF. The CDR3 DNA reads TGTGCCAGCAGTTACGGTAGGGACGAGCAGTACTTC. The genes are TRBV12-3 or TRBV12-4 and TRBJ2-7; D uncertain. Trimming removed 4 bases at V and 5 bases at J, with 9 bases between. The CDR3 is made up of 12 amino acids.

The chain is built from TRBV6-2 or TRBV6-3 and TRBJ2-3; D is undetermined. V lost 8 bases, J lost 3 bases, and 6 bases lay in between. The CDR3 extends over 11 amino acids. Germline V gives CDR1 MNHEY, CDR2 SVGEGT. The CDR3 DNA reads as TGTGCCAGCGGAAGGACAGATACGCAGTATTTT. It is translated as CASGRTDTQYF.

The chain uses TRBV12-3 or TRBV12-4 and TRBJ1-1; weak D call: TRBD1 (6 bases). The CDR3 extends over 14 amino acids. V was cut by 5 bases and J by 5 bases, with 15 bases left in between. The CDR3 DNA follows: TGTGCCAGCAGTCTCGGAGGGGGTGATACTGAAGCTTTCTTT. Its protein product is CASSLGGGDTEAFF.

This clonotype qualifies as medium-sized. The CDR3 DNA is TGCAGTGCTAGGATGGGACTCCCCGAGATAGAGACCCAGTACTTC. Translation: CSARMGLPEIETQYF. V and J are TRBV20-1 and TRBJ2-5, with TRBD2 as a possible D gene (6 bases). In germline, CDR1 is DFQATT, CDR2 SNEGSKA (reference sequence). CDR3 length: 15 residues. Trimming pared 3 bases from V and 4 bases from J, leaving 18 bases between.

This clonotype was found many times. This chain uses TRBV5-1 with TRBJ1-1; D not certain. Germline V lookup: CDR1 SGHRS, CDR2 YFSETQ. V shed 0 bases and J shed 1 base, with 7 bases lying between them. The CDR3 loop spans 14 amino acids. Here the CDR3 reads CASSLGPANTEAFF. The CDR3 coding sequence is TGCGCCAGCAGCTTGGGCCCCGCGAACACTGAAGCTTTCTTT.

This clonotype appeared a few times. The V gene is TRBV20-1, the J gene TRBJ2-3, with a possible D match to TRBD2 (5 bases). Germline assignment: CDR1 DFQATT and CDR2 SNEGSKA (reference sequence). V gave up 2 bases and J gave up 4 bases, with 19 bases separating them. The CDR3 is 16 residues long. This CDR3 is CSARPTNRERSDTQYF. For the CDR3, the DNA is TGCAGTGCTAGACCGACGAATCGGGAAAGGTCAGATACGCAGTATTTT.

This rearrangement joins TRBV3-1 to TRBJ1-1; perhaps TRBD1 as D (5 bases). The CDR3 has 14 amino acids. V shed 4 bases and J shed 4 bases, with 13 bases lying between them. Germline V CDR1 and CDR2: LGHDT, YNNKEL (reference sequence). CDR3 sequence reads: CASSPPGRITEAFF. CDR3 bases: TGTGCCAGCAGCCCCCCAGGGCGAATCACTGAAGCTTTCTTT.

This clonotype was counted between two and nine times. The chain has TRBV19 and TRBJ1-1, with D hard to call. Trimming cost V 8 bases and J 4 bases, with 14 bases left between them. The V gene's germline CDR1 is LNHDA and CDR2 SQIVND (reference sequence). The length of the CDR3 is 13 residues. CDR3 nucleotide sequence: TGTGCCAGTGTGGAGGGAGAGGGCACTGAAGCTTTCTTT. This sequence encodes CASVEGEGTEAFF. The entire variable domain, with the rest obtained from reference TRBV19 and TRBJ1-1, is as follows: DGGITQSPKYLFRKEGQNVTLSCEQNLNHDAMYWYRQDPGQGLRLIYYSQIVNDFQKGDIAEGYSVSREKKESFPLTVTSAQKNPTAFYLCASVEGEGTEAFFGQGTRLTVV.

In nucleotides, the CDR3 is TGTGCCAGTAGTATAGACGGGGGGCGCACAGATACGCAGTATTTT. Encoded protein: CASSIDGGRTDTQYF. The rearrangement joins TRBV19 to TRBJ2-3, with D possibly being TRBD2 (7 bases). This CDR3 spans 15 amino acids. Trimming left V 0 bases short and J 1 base short, with 8 bases between. CDR1 LNHDA and CDR2 SQIVND come from the germline V gene (reference sequence).

This CDR3 is CASSYAGLAGDNEQFF. CDR3 bases: TGTGCCAGCAGTTACGCGGGACTAGCGGGGGACAATGAGCAGTTCTTC. The gene calls are TRBV6-2 or TRBV6-3 and TRBJ2-1; TRBD2 matches at 14 bases. The CDR3 loop spans 16 amino acids. V trimming: 2 bases; J trimming: 5 bases; junction bases outside the gene matches: 2. Germline-derived CDR1 and CDR2 are MNHEY and SVGEGT.

As concerns this clonotype: A read error may produce the germline difference seen at one junction end. The chain joins TRBV7-3 to TRBJ2-3; 10 bases are a match to TRBD2. CDR3 size: 16 residues. Germline CDR1 is SGHTA and CDR2 is FQGTGA. The CDR3 spells CASSPGTSESTDKQYF. CDR3 sequence (DNA): TGTGCCAGCAGCCCCGGGACTAGCGAGAGCACAGATAAGCAGTATTTT.

This clonotype turned up a few times. The CDR3 loop is CASRLQDRSGELFF. As DNA, the CDR3 is TGTGCCAGCAGACTCCAGGACAGATCCGGGGAGCTGTTTTTT. The chain combines TRBV27 with TRBJ2-2; D may be TRBD1 (6 bases). The CDR3 loop spans 14 amino acids. The germline gives CDR1 MNHEY, CDR2 SMNVEV (reference sequence). Trimming removed 6 bases from V and 6 bases from J, with 14 bases in between.

This chain joins TRBV19 and TRBJ1-6; no clear D gene. Germline CDR1 LNHDA, CDR2 SQIVND (reference sequence). V lost 6 bases, J lost 7 bases, and 7 bases lay in between. The CDR3 spans 12 residues. This CDR3 is CASSPTNSPLHF. CDR3 nucleotides: TGTGCCAGTAGCCCTACAAATTCACCCCTCCACTTT.

The chain employs TRBV6-2 or TRBV6-3 and TRBJ2-2; 8 nucleotides align to TRBD2. The CDR3 totals 20 residues. V gave up 7 bases and J gave up 4 bases; unmatched junction bases: 23. The V gene's germline CDR1 is MNHEY and CDR2 SVGEGT. CDR3 DNA sequence: TGTGCCAGCACCAACCGCCCCGGACTAGCCAATAAATCGGGCACCGGGGAGCTGTTTTTT. The encoded protein is CASTNRPGLANKSGTGELFF.

The sample holds many counts of this clonotype. The rearrangement links TRBV7-2 to TRBJ1-1, with 10 bases matching TRBD1. Germline V lookup: CDR1 SGHTA, CDR2 FQGNSA. Trimming cost V 4 bases and J 1 base; bases outside gene matches: 3. The CDR3 is made up of 15 amino acids. DNA of the CDR3: TGTGCCAGCAGCTGGCGGGACAGGGGGAACACTGAAGCTTTCTTT. This encodes CASSWRDRGNTEAFF.

This clonotype was found a few times. This chain connects TRBV27 to TRBJ2-7; TRBD1 matches at 9 bases. There are 16 residues in the CDR3. V lost 5 bases, J lost 1 base, and 9 bases stayed unmatched. Per the germline V gene, CDR1 is MNHEY and CDR2 is SMNVEV (reference sequence). CDR3 amino acids: CASSARTGDPSYEQYF. CDR3 DNA: TGTGCCAGCAGTGCCAGGACAGGGGACCCTTCCTACGAGCAGTACTTC.

This sequence joins TRBV7-3 and TRBJ1-1; TRBD1 is a possible D gene (6 bases). This CDR3 is 14 amino acids long. V was trimmed by 2 bases and J by 3 bases, leaving 10 bases between them. Germline V gives CDR1 SGHTA, CDR2 FQGTGA. CDR3 sequence: CASSLLGGDTEAFF. The DNA of the CDR3 is TGTGCCAGCAGCTTATTAGGGGGAGACACTGAAGCTTTCTTT.

Ten or more counts support this clonotype. The chain uses TRBV5-4 and TRBJ2-1; tentative D call: TRBD2 (5 bases). CDR1 and CDR2 from the germline V gene are SGHNT and YYREEE (reference sequence). V was cut by 5 bases and J by 8 bases, with 14 bases left in between. This CDR3 region has 13 residues. CDR3 in DNA: TGTGCCAGCAGTGGTATACTAGGCGATGAGCAGTTCTTC. Translated: CASSGILGDEQFF.

This clonotype was seen many times. This rearrangement joins TRBV12-3 or TRBV12-4 to TRBJ1-5; weak D call: TRBD1 (6 bases). This CDR3 contains 14 residues. V was trimmed by 6 bases and J by 4 bases, leaving 13 bases between them. The CDR3 nucleotides read TGTGCCAGCAGCCCCAGGGGATCTAATCAGCCCCAGCATTTT. This encodes CASSPRGSNQPQHF.

The J gene is TRBJ2-3, the V gene TRBV20-1; D is unclear. Per germline, CDR1 DFQATT and CDR2 SNEGSKA (reference sequence). The germline V and J ends were trimmed by 0 bases and 1 base, with 8 bases remaining between them. The CDR3 covers 14 residues. CDR3 region: CSARDGVGTDTQYF. The CDR3 DNA follows: TGCAGTGCTAGAGATGGGGTCGGCACAGATACGCAGTATTTT.

This clonotype was observed a few times. The chain recombines TRBV12-3 or TRBV12-4 with TRBJ2-1, with TRBD1 as a possible D gene (6 bases). The V gene lost 4 bases and the J gene lost 5 bases, with 12 bases spanning the gap. This CDR3 has 14 amino acids. This chain's CDR3 is CASSWDTGDNEQFF. The CDR3 region has the DNA TGTGCCAGCAGTTGGGACACCGGGGACAATGAGCAGTTCTTC.

The V and J genes are TRBV6-5 and TRBJ2-1, with TRBD1 identical over 10 bases. The CDR3 length is 20 residues. Germline V gene lookup returns CDR1 MNHEY and CDR2 SVGAGI. Germline trimming cut 2 bases from V and 4 bases from J; bases unmatched to any gene: 17. CDR3 in amino acids: CASSYPRGPPDRGSYNEQFF. The CDR3 DNA is TGTGCCAGCAGTTACCCTAGGGGGCCTCCGGACAGGGGGTCTTACAATGAGCAGTTCTTC.

This clonotype has a handful of counts. This chain joins TRBV4-1 and TRBJ2-3; perhaps TRBD2 as D (6 bases). V gave up 1 base and J gave up 6 bases, with 14 bases separating them. Per the germline V gene, CDR1 is MGHRA and CDR2 is YSYEKL. The CDR3 is 15 residues long. The CDR3 loop reads CASSQASGVGDTQYF. CDR3 in DNA: TGCGCCAGCAGCCAAGCCTCGGGGGTGGGTGATACGCAGTATTTT.

This clonotype was seen many times. This chain links TRBV11-2 with TRBJ1-3, with TRBD1 matching 9 bases. The germline CDR1 and CDR2 sequences are SGHAT and FQNNGV. The CDR3 sequence is 15 residues long. J gave up 4 bases and V 5 bases, and 6 bases lay outside the gene matches. DNA of the CDR3: TGTGCCAGCAGCCCGTGGACAGGGGAAGGAAACACCATATATTTT. Its protein is CASSPWTGEGNTIYF. Together with reference TRBV11-2 and TRBJ1-3, the CDR3 gives the full variable domain: EAGVAQSPRYKIIEKRQSVAFWCNPISGHATLYWYQQILGQGPKLLIQFQNNGVVDDSQLPKDRFSAERLKGVDSTLKIQPAKLEDSAVYLCASSPWTGEGNTIYFGEGSWLTVV.

This chain connects TRBV7-2 to TRBJ2-1; 12 nucleotides match TRBD2. CDR1 and CDR2 (germline): SGHTA, FQGNSA. Trimming cost V 4 bases and J 1 base; bases outside gene matches: 5. CDR3 length equals 17 residues. The CDR3 region has the DNA TGTGCCAGCAGCTCCTCTAGCGGGAGGGGGTCCTACAATGAGCAGTTCTTC. Protein: CASSSSSGRGSYNEQFF.

This clonotype was counted a few times. This rearrangement joins TRBV28 to TRBJ2-5; 7 bases align to TRBD2. The germline CDR1 and CDR2 sequences are MDHEN and SYDVKM. The V segment lost 7 bases and the J segment 4 bases; nucleotides outside the gene matches: 6. The CDR3 loop spans 13 amino acids. The CDR3 sequence: CASKGGGVETQYF. CDR3 coding DNA: TGTGCCAGCAAGGGCGGGGGTGTAGAGACCCAGTACTTC.